Reported below is one T cell receptor (beta chain). No antigen is known for it. The sample belongs to a study of human T cells and chemical hapten exposure. About the research overall: All patients underwent weekly scalp dosing with diphenylcyclopropenone for the full approximately 25-week study.

Findings of the study overall: Sensitizing to DPC left TCRs with a frequency above 1 in 1000 unaltered.

Indicated time point: patch test 3, about 24 weeks after DPC sensitization. As to treatment: therapeutic diphenylcyclopropenone sensitization with weekly scalp DPC. Blood draws preceded each patch test application. TCRdb recomputed calls from the RACE reads with MiXCR, one row per CDR3 protein. Altogether over 70,000 distinct CDR3 sequences are present, approximately 10% being singletons, with the ten largest covering more than 1%. This CDR3 comprises 15 residues. The germline CDR1 and CDR2 sequences are MNHNS and SASEGT. V lost 7 bases and J lost 7, with 17 bases in between. This TCR was recovered from a woman aged 25 to 39 with alopecia areata. Some clones in this sample may be carry-over from other donors' samples. The rearrangement uses TRBV6-1 and TRBJ1-6; no clear D gene. The source was whole blood, collected in connection with sensitization to the hapten diphenylcyclopropenone (DPC). The CDR3 DNA sequence: TGTGCCAGCAATCGAGACCCGTCAACAAATTCACCCCTCCACTTT. Its translation is CASNRDPSTNSPLHF.